This T cell receptor (beta chain) was sequenced in a study of blood T cell repertoires in COVID-19. Across the whole study: Italy, Spain and the United States were the sources of the convalescent and acute COVID-19 samples.

TCRdb keeps only in-frame clones here, not all; method: immunoSEQ multiplex PCR. The table shows more than 110,000 clones, with around nine tenths occurring only once. The germline V and J ends were trimmed by 5 bases and 3 bases, with 8 bases remaining between them. Germline values: CDR1 GTSNPN, CDR2 SVGIG (reference sequence). The CDR3 has 11 residues. This TCR was recovered from a woman between 40 and 55 years old with acute or convalescent COVID-19. What was sequenced was peripheral blood. The V call is TRBV30, the J call TRBJ2-7, with unresolved D. The CDR3 DNA sequence: TGTGCCTGGGCGGTCGGCTACGAGCAGTACTTC. The encoded protein is CAWAVGYEQYF.